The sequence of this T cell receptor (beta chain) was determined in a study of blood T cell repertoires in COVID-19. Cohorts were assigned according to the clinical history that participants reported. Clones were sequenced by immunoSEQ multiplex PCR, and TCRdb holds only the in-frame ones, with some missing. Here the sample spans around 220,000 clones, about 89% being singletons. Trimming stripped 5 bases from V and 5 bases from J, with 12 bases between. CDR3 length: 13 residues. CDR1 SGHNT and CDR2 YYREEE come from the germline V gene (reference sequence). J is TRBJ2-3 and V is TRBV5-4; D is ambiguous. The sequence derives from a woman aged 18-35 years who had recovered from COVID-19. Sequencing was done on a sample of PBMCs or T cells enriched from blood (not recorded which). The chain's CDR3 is CASRLASGDTQYF. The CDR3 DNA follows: TGTGCCAGCAGGTTAGCCTCTGGAGATACGCAGTATTTT. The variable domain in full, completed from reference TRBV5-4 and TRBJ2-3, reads ETGVTQSPTHLIKTRGQQVTLRCSSQSGHNTVSWYQQALGQGPQFIFQYYREEENGRGNFPPRFSGLQFPNYSSELNVNALELDDSALYLCASRLASGDTQYFGPGTRLTVL.